These 18 T cell receptor beta chains originate from one sample sequenced in a study of T cell repertoires in cytomegalovirus infection. One entry per CDR3 protein results from TCRdb running MiXCR on the reads. The repertoire holds hundreds of thousands of distinct CDR3 sequences, with approximately 31% as singletons. For these receptors, no antigen is known. The specimen comprised cultured CD8+ T cells from PBMCs, sampled from culture after CMV antigen stimulation. The receptors were sampled from a human donor in good health (CMV status not recorded). Some clones in this sample may be carry-over from other donors' samples.

As DNA, the CDR3 is TGTGCCAGTAGTATAGGACAGGGGGCGTTAGACAATGAGCAGTTCTTC. As protein: CASSIGQGALDNEQFF. This chain connects TRBV19 to TRBJ2-1, with 10 bases identical to TRBD1. The CDR3 has 16 residues. In germline, CDR1 is LNHDA, CDR2 SQIVND (reference sequence). The V segment lost 1 base and the J segment 5 bases; nucleotides outside the gene matches: 5.

V gene TRBV7-3 combines with J gene TRBJ2-3; 7 bases are shared with TRBD2. V lost 1 base and J lost 2; bases outside the gene matches: 9. This CDR3 is built from 17 residues. CDR1 is SGHTA, CDR2 FQGTGA, per germline. This chain's CDR3 is CASSLRRGRTDTDTQYF. The CDR3 DNA follows: TGTGCCAGCAGCTTAAGGCGGGGGAGGACTGACACAGATACGCAGTATTTT.

The rearrangement uses TRBV4-1 and TRBJ2-2, with D possibly being TRBD1 (6 bases). Trimming took 4 bases from V and 0 from J, leaving 9 bases between them. Germline CDR1 MGHRA, CDR2 YSYEKL. This CDR3 contains 15 residues. The CDR3, as DNA: TGCGCCAGCAGCCCCTGGGACACGAACACCGGGGAGCTGTTTTTT. This codes for CASSPWDTNTGELFF.

The V and J genes are TRBV7-9 and TRBJ2-7; unclear D gene. CDR1 and CDR2 (germline): SEHNR, FQNEAQ (reference sequence). Trimming took off 5 bases at V and 2 bases at J, with 10 bases between the two ends. CDR3 length equals 13 residues. CDR3 sequence (DNA): TGTGCCAGCAGCCCCAGTGGAACCTACGAGCAGTACGTC. As protein: CASSPSGTYEQYV.

This clonotype came up a few times. The chain has TRBV6-1 and TRBJ2-1; 13 bases are shared with TRBD2. The CDR3 covers 16 residues. Per the germline V gene, CDR1 is MNHNS and CDR2 is SASEGT. V gave up 6 bases and J gave up 3 bases; unmatched junction bases: 5. CDR3 in amino acids: CASSNGLAGDYNEQFF. The DNA for the CDR3 is TGTGCCAGCAGCAATGGACTAGCGGGGGACTACAATGAGCAGTTCTTC.

This chain links TRBV6-6 with TRBJ1-1; no clear D. CDR3 length: 13 residues. The V end lost 8 bases, the J end lost 4 bases, and 14 bases lay between the germline ends. Germline lookup yields CDR1 MNHNY and CDR2 SVGAGI (reference sequence). The CDR3 sequence is CASGPLGGTEAFF. CDR3 DNA sequence: TGTGCCAGCGGACCCCTAGGAGGCACTGAAGCTTTCTTT.

In this sample, this clonotype turned up many times. CDR3 amino acids: CASSLTGTYGYTF. The CDR3 DNA reads TGTGCCAGCAGTTTGACAGGGACCTATGGCTACACCTTC. The rearrangement links TRBV27 to TRBJ1-2; TRBD1 agrees at 7 bases. V lost 3 bases to trimming and J lost 4 bases; unmatched junction nucleotides: 2. This CDR3 region has 13 residues. Looked up from germline, CDR1 is MNHEY and CDR2 is SMNVEV (reference sequence).

The chain has TRBV19 and TRBJ2-3; D is possibly TRBD1 or TRBD2 (5 bases each). CDR1 LNHDA and CDR2 SQIVND come from the germline V gene (reference sequence). CDR3 size: 16 residues. Trimming removed 3 bases from V and 2 bases from J, with 15 bases in between. The chain's CDR3 is CASSMGLARVTDTQYF. DNA for the CDR3: TGTGCCAGTAGTATGGGGCTAGCTCGTGTCACAGATACGCAGTATTTT.

The V and J genes are TRBV7-6 and TRBJ1-1, with a weak D call TRBD1 (5 bases). Germline values: CDR1 SGHVS, CDR2 FNYEAQ. Trimming shortened V by 4 bases and J by 3 bases, and 18 bases separated the two germline ends. The CDR3 consists of 16 residues. CDR3 protein: CASSSQGRGPYTEAFF. In nucleotides, the CDR3 is TGTGCCAGCAGCTCCCAAGGTCGGGGCCCGTACACTGAAGCTTTCTTT.

This clonotype was detected a few times. This sequence joins TRBV6-6 and TRBJ1-5; no definite D call. CDR1 is MNHNY and CDR2 is SVGAGI in the germline V gene (reference sequence). The V gene lost 0 bases and the J gene lost 7 bases, with 10 bases spanning the gap. The CDR3 is made up of 14 amino acids. The CDR3 spells CASSYSYGRQPQHF. In nucleotides, the CDR3 is TGTGCCAGCAGTTACTCATACGGGAGACAGCCCCAGCATTTT.

The chain carries TRBV5-5 and TRBJ2-1; D is unclear. Germline CDR1 is SGHKS and CDR2 is YYEKEE (reference sequence). There are 15 residues in the CDR3. V was trimmed by 0 bases and J by 8 bases, leaving 15 bases between them. The CDR3 coding sequence is TGTGCCAGCAGCTTGGCCGCGTCGAGCGCATATGAGCAGTTCTTC. Translated, it gives CASSLAASSAYEQFF.

The chain links TRBV27 to TRBJ2-7; D is undetermined. V was trimmed by 0 bases and J by 4 bases, leaving 13 bases between them. CDR1 and CDR2 from the germline V gene are MNHEY and SMNVEV (reference sequence). This CDR3 is 15 amino acids long. CDR3 DNA: TGTGCCAGCAGTTTATCGGTGGGTTTGGCATACGAGCAGTACTTC. Protein product: CASSLSVGLAYEQYF.

The chain couples TRBV7-9 to TRBJ1-1; 7 nucleotides line up with TRBD1. This CDR3 comprises 14 residues. Looked up from germline, CDR1 is SEHNR and CDR2 is FQNEAQ (reference sequence). V shed 5 bases and J 7 bases; nucleotides not matched to a gene: 10. The chain's CDR3 is CASSHYRQGDEAFF. The CDR3 bases are TGTGCCAGCAGCCACTACCGACAGGGCGATGAAGCTTTCTTT.

This clonotype was counted only a few times. The CDR3 loop is CASISGRGGHSPLHF. The DNA for the CDR3 is TGTGCCAGCATAAGTGGAAGGGGGGGCCATTCACCCCTCCACTTT. This chain joins TRBV6-1 and TRBJ1-6; D possibly corresponds to TRBD1 (6 bases). Germline V gives CDR1 MNHNS, CDR2 SASEGT. The V and J ends lost 7 bases and 8 bases respectively, with 18 bases between them. The CDR3 has 15 amino acids.

This clonotype was observed at least ten times. The chain recombines TRBV19 with TRBJ1-5, with D unclear. This CDR3 has 13 residues. With 3 bases removed from V and 5 bases from J, the gap between germline ends came to 8 bases. Germline CDR1 reads LNHDA; CDR2 reads SQIVND (reference sequence). The CDR3 spells CASSMNSYQPQHF. Here the CDR3 DNA reads TGTGCCAGTAGTATGAACTCATATCAGCCCCAGCATTTT.

CDR3 in DNA: TGTGCCAGCAGCGTAGCGGCCCGAACAGGGTTAAGGACGGAGACCCAGTACTTC. Its translation is CASSVAARTGLRTETQYF. This chain uses TRBV9 with TRBJ2-5; possible D gene TRBD1, 6 bases. The CDR3 consists of 18 residues. V was pared by 0 bases and J by 5 bases, with 23 bases between. The germline CDR1 and CDR2 sequences are SGDLS and YYNGEE.

This clonotype has at least ten counts. The rearrangement uses TRBV7-8 and TRBJ2-1; 9 positions agree with TRBD1. V dropped 5 bases and J dropped 10; count of bases not matched to a gene: 9. The CDR3 sequence is 14 residues long. Germline V gene sequence: CDR1 SGHVS, CDR2 FQNEAQ. The CDR3 region is CASSPYRGPQEQFF. As DNA, the CDR3 is TGTGCCAGCAGCCCTTACAGGGGGCCCCAAGAGCAGTTCTTC.

The sample holds many counts of this clonotype. The CDR3 sequence is CARIPPGGATDTQYF. The CDR3, as DNA: TGTGCCCGGATCCCCCCAGGGGGCGCAACAGATACGCAGTATTTT. The chain is built from TRBV12-3 or TRBV12-4 and TRBJ2-3, with TRBD1 matching 8 bases. Trimming at V came to 11 bases and at J to 3 bases, leaving 13 bases not matched to a gene. The CDR3 runs to 15 residues.